These T cell receptor beta chains were read from a single sample in a study of CDR3 diversity in severe acne. TCRdb itself ran the PCR reads through MiXCR, one entry per CDR3 protein. The profile shows 90,000 or so distinct CDR3 sequences, roughly 52% of them singletons. Sample: blood. The receptors come from a male donor in good health, serving as a control. Both conserved end residues are part of each CDR3. D genes are given only for firm matches. Size values are once, few and many counts, or a class for expanded clones, and some rows have none.

TRBJ2-3	few	NA	TRBV7-6	TGTGCCAGCAGCTTATCCGGCTACACAGATACGCAGTATTTT	CASSLSGYTDTQYF
TRBJ1-1	NA	NA	TRBV13	TGTGCCAGCAGTCCGAGGTGGAACACTGAAGCTTTCTTT	CASSPRWNTEAFF
TRBJ1-1	many	NA	TRBV29-1	TGCAGCGTTGGTGGGGGGCCCACTGAAGCTTTCTTT	CSVGGGPTEAFF
TRBJ1-1	NA	NA	TRBV7-2	TGTGCCAGCAGCTTAACACCTACGGGGGGGAAGTACACTGAAGCTTTCTTT	CASSLTPTGGKYTEAFF
TRBJ2-5	medium-sized	TRBD2	TRBV7-2	TGTGCCAGCAGCTCGGGACTAGCGGAGACCCAGTACTTC	CASSSGLAETQYF
TRBJ2-7	many	TRBD2	TRBV18	TGTGCCAGCTCACCATCGTTTAGCGGGAGCTCCTACGAGCAGTACTTC	CASSPSFSGSSYEQYF
TRBJ1-2	NA	NA	TRBV5-6	TGTGCCAGCAGCCCGAAAGGCAAGGGCAATGGTGGCTACACCTTC	CASSPKGKGNGGYTF
TRBJ2-7	few	NA	TRBV28	TGTGCCAGCAGTTTACTCCGGACTTTGGAGCAGTACTTC	CASSLLRTLEQYF
TRBJ2-5	once	NA	TRBV5-1	TGCGCCAGCAGCTTAGGGACTCAAAAGGGGGAGACCCAGTACTTC	CASSLGTQKGETQYF
TRBJ1-1	few	NA	TRBV2	TGTGCCAGCAGGACTTTTGGCACTGAAGCTTTCTTT	CASRTFGTEAFF
TRBJ2-7	NA	TRBD2	TRBV19	TGTGCCAGTAGTCAACCGGGACTAGTCTACGAGCAGTACTTC	CASSQPGLVYEQYF
TRBJ2-7	NA	NA	TRBV5-8	TGTGCCAGCAGCTTGGAACTAGCAGGAGGACCCTACGAGCAGTACTTC	CASSLELAGGPYEQYF
TRBJ2-2	few	NA	TRBV7-3	TGTGCCAGCAGTCCTCCACTTGGCCTAGCGAACACCGGGGAGCTGTTTTTT	CASSPPLGLANTGELFF
TRBJ2-7	NA	TRBD2	TRBV20-1	TGCAGTGCTAACGGACGGACTAGCTCCTACGAGCAGTACTTC	CSANGRTSSYEQYF
TRBJ1-1	NA	TRBD1	TRBV5-5	TGTGCCAGCAGGGACAGGGTTATGATCACTGAAGCTTTCTTT	CASRDRVMITEAFF
TRBJ2-1	NA	TRBD1	TRBV20-1	TGCAGTGCCAGCAGCTTTCAGGGGGCGTCGTACAATGAGCAGTTCTTC	CSASSFQGASYNEQFF
TRBJ2-7	NA	TRBD1	TRBV20-1	TGCAGTGCTGGGGACAGTGTCTACGAGCAGTACTTC	CSAGDSVYEQYF
TRBJ2-1	few	NA	TRBV5-6	TGTGCCAGCAGCCACGGAGTAGATGAGCAGTTCTTC	CASSHGVDEQFF
TRBJ2-7	NA	NA	TRBV20-1	TGCAGTGCTAGGCGTCTAGACGGGGGCTACGAGCAGTACTTC	CSARRLDGGYEQYF
TRBJ1-2	once	TRBD1	TRBV5-4	TGTGCCAGCAGCTTGTATCGTCGACAGGGGGATGGCTACACCTTC	CASSLYRRQGDGYTF
TRBJ1-1	few	TRBD1	TRBV7-9	TGTGCCAGCAGCTCGGGGACAGGGGGCACTGAAGCTTTCTTT	CASSSGTGGTEAFF
TRBJ1-1	few	NA	TRBV4-2	TGTGCCAGCAGCCAAGATTTGGGGGGTGAGGCTTTCTTT	CASSQDLGGEAFF
TRBJ1-1	many	NA	TRBV20-1	TGCAGTGCTAGAGATCTATCCTCTCGGACTGAAGCTTTCTTT	CSARDLSSRTEAFF
TRBJ2-5	NA	TRBD1	TRBV2	TGTGCCAGCAGGACTGGACAGGGGAACCAGCCCCAGTACTTC	CASRTGQGNQPQYF
TRBJ2-1	few	NA	TRBV6-5	TGTGCCAGCAGTTACTCAGGGCCAGCGGGCAATGAGCAGTTCTTC	CASSYSGPAGNEQFF
TRBJ2-7	NA	TRBD1	TRBV10-3	TGTGCCATCAGTGAGTCCAGGAGGTTAGGACAGGGGGCGGGCGAGCAGTACTTC	CAISESRRLGQGAGEQYF
TRBJ1-5	NA	NA	TRBV10-3	TGTGCCATCATGGCCCGAGGCCCGGACGGGGTTGGCAATCAGCCCCAGCATTTT	CAIMARGPDGVGNQPQHF
TRBJ2-7	few	NA	TRBV2	TGTGCCAGCAGTGAGGCTGGCCCTCCAATGGGGCAGTACTTC	CASSEAGPPMGQYF
TRBJ1-1	medium-sized	NA	TRBV19	TGTGCCAGTAAAATAGGAAGAGGGAACACTGAAGCTTTCTTT	CASKIGRGNTEAFF
TRBJ2-7	few	NA	TRBV27	TGTGCCAGCAGTTTGAGGGGATCCGTCTACGAGCAGTACTTC	CASSLRGSVYEQYF
TRBJ2-1	many	TRBD2	TRBV20-1	TGCAGTGCTAGATCAGCGGGAGGCCACAATGAGCAGTTCTTC	CSARSAGGHNEQFF
TRBJ2-5	NA	TRBD2	TRBV11-2	TGTGCCAGCAGCTTAGGGACTAGCGGGAGTGAGACCCAGTACTTC	CASSLGTSGSETQYF
TRBJ2-7	NA	TRBD2	TRBV7-2	TGTGCCAGCAGCTTAGTTGGAGCGGGAGGGTACGAGCAGTACTTC	CASSLVGAGGYEQYF
TRBJ2-7	few	NA	TRBV7-6	TGTGCCAGCAGCGAGGACTTAACCTCCTACGAGCAGTACTTC	CASSEDLTSYEQYF
TRBJ2-7	medium-sized	NA	TRBV6-5	TGTGCCAGCAGCAGGGACCCCCGGTACGAGCAGTACTTC	CASSRDPRYEQYF
TRBJ1-5	medium-sized	TRBD1	TRBV20-1	TGCAGTGCTCATCGCGTGGGACAGGGAAATCAGCCCCAGCATTTT	CSAHRVGQGNQPQHF
TRBJ1-1	many	TRBD1	TRBV20-1	TGCAGTGCCCGGGACAGGGGGCACACTGAAGCTTTCTTT	CSARDRGHTEAFF
TRBJ1-6	few	NA	TRBV2	TGTGCCAGCGGCACTCAGGATTCACCCCTCCACTTT	CASGTQDSPLHF
TRBJ2-7	many	NA	TRBV25-1	TGTGCCAGCACCCCGAATCTAGGCGGGACCTCCTACGAGCAGTACTTC	CASTPNLGGTSYEQYF
TRBJ1-2	NA	NA	TRBV19	TGTGCCAGTAGTAATGGGATCAACCGGGGGAAGGTCAGAGGTGGCTACACCTTC	CASSNGINRGKVRGGYTF